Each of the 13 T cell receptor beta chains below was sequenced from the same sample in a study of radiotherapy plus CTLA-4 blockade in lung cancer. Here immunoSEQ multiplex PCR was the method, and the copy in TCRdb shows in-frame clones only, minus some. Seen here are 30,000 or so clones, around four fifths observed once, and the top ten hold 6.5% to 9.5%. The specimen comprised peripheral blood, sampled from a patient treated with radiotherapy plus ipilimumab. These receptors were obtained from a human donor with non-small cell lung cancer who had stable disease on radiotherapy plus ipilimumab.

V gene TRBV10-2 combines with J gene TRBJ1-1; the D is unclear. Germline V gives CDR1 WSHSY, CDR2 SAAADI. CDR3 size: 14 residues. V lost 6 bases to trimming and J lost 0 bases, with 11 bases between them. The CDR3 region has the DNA TGCGCCAGCAGCTTAGGGCCCATGAACACTGAAGCTTTCTTT. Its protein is CASSLGPMNTEAFF.

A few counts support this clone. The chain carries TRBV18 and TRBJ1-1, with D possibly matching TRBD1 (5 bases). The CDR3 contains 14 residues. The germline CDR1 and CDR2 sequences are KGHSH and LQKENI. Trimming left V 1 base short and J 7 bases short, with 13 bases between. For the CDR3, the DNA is TGTGCCAGCTCACCACGTCAGGGCGGAGGTGAAGCTTTCTTT. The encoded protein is CASSPRQGGGEAFF.

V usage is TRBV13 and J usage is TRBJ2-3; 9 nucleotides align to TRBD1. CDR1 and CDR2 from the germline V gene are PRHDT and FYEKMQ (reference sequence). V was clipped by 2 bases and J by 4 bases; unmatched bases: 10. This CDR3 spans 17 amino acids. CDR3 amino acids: CASSLSMTGGRSDTQYF. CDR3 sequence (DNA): TGTGCCAGCAGCTTATCTATGACAGGGGGGAGGTCAGATACGCAGTATTTT.

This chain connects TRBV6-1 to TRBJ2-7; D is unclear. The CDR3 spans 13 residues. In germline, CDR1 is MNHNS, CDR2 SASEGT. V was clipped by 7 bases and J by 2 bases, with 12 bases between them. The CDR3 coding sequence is TGTGCCAGCACCTCCAACACGGCCTACGAGCAGTACTTC. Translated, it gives CASTSNTAYEQYF.

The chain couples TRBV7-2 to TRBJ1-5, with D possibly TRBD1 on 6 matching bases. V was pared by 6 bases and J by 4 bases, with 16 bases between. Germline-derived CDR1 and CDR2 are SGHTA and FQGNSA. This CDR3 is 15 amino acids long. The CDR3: CASSLGGSGNQPQHF. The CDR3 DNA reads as TGTGCCAGCAGTCTAGGGGGGTCGGGTAATCAGCCCCAGCATTTT.

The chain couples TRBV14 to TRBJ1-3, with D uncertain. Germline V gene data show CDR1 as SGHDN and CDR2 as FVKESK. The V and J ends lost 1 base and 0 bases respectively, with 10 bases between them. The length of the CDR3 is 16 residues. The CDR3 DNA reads TGTGCCAGCAGCCAAGTAAATTTGAACTCTGGAAACACCATATATTTT. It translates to CASSQVNLNSGNTIYF.

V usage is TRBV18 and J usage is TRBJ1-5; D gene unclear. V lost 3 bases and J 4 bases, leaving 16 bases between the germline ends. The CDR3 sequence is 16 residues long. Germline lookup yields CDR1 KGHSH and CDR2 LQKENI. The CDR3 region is CASSPPGAGLNQPQHF. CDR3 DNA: TGTGCCAGCTCACCCCCCGGAGCAGGATTGAATCAGCCCCAGCATTTT.

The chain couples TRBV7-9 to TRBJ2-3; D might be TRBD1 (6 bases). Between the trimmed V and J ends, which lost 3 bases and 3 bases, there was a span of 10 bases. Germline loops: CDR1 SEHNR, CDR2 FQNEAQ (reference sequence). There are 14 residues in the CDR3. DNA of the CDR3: TGTGCCAGCAGCTTGGACAGTAATACAGATACGCAGTATTTT. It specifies CASSLDSNTDTQYF.

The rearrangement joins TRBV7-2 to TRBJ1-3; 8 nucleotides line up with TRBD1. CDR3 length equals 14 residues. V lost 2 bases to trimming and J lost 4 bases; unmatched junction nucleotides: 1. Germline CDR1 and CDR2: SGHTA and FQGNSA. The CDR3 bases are TGTGCCAGCAGCTTAAGGGACAGGGGAAACACCATATATTTT. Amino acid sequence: CASSLRDRGNTIYF.

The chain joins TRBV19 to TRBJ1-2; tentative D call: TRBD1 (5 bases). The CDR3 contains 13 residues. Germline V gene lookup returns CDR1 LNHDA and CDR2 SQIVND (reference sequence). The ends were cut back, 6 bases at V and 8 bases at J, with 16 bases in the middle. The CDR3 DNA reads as TGTGCCAGTAGATCCCCACAAAAGGGGGGCTACACCTTC. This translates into CASRSPQKGGYTF.

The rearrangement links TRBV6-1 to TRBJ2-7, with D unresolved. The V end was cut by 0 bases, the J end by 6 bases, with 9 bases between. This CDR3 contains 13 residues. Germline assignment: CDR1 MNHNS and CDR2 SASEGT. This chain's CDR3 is CASSEARVSEQYV. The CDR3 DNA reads TGTGCCAGCAGTGAAGCTAGGGTCTCCGAGCAGTACGTC.

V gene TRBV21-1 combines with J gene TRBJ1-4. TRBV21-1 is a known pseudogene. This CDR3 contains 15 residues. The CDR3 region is CASRLGKVHNEKLFF. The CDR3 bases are TGTGCCAGCAGGCTCGGGAAGGTGCATAATGAAAAACTGTTTTTT.

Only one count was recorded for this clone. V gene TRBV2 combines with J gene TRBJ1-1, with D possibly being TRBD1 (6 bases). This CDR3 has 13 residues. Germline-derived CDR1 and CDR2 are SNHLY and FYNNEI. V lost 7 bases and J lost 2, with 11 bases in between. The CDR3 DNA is TGTGCCAGCAAACTACAGGGTAACACTGAAGCTTTCTTT. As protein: CASKLQGNTEAFF.